These T cell receptor beta chains were read from a single sample in a study of blood T cell repertoires in COVID-19. Generated by immunoSEQ multiplex PCR, the TCRdb table keeps only in-frame clones and is missing some. The sample records some 300,000 clones, roughly 90% being singletons. Sequencing was done on a sample of PBMCs or T cells enriched from blood (not recorded which). The receptors derive from a woman in her 30s who had been exposed to COVID-19. Both conserved end residues are part of each CDR3. A D gene is named only where the DNA matches it firmly. Size is stated for part of the rows, as once, few or many counts, or as a class when the clone is expanded.

D	V	size	J	DNA	CDR3
TRBD1	TRBV3-1/TRBV3-2	once	TRBJ1-2	TGTGCCAGCAGCCAAGTTTTCGCGACAGGGGATGGCTACACCTTC	CASSQVFATGDGYTF
TRBD1	TRBV18	once	TRBJ2-7	TGTGCCAGCTCACCGGACAGGTCGACCCCCTACGAGCAGTACTTC	CASSPDRSTPYEQYF
TRBD1	TRBV6-1	.	TRBJ1-4	TGTGCCAGCAGAGAAGGGACAGGGACTAATGAAAAACTGTTTTTT	CASREGTGTNEKLFF
.	TRBV4-3	few	TRBJ1-1	TGCGCCAGCAGCCGCGAAAGGAACACTGAAGCTTTCTTT	CASSRERNTEAFF
TRBD1	TRBV6-5	.	TRBJ2-5	TGTGCCGCCGGGACAGGGCTGTGGGACCAGTACTTC	CAAGTGLWDQYF
.	TRBV19	once	TRBJ1-1	TGTGCCAGTAGTCAGACAGGCTGGACTGAAGCTTTCTTT	CASSQTGWTEAFF
TRBD2	TRBV15	.	TRBJ2-1	TGTGCCACCAGCAGAGTCAGACTAGCGGGGGGTAGAAATGAGCAGTTCTTC	CATSRVRLAGGRNEQFF
.	TRBV7-6	.	TRBJ2-5	TGTGCCAGCAGCACTACACCCACAGAGACCCAGTACTTC	CASSTTPTETQYF
.	TRBV19	.	TRBJ1-2	TGTGCCAGTAGTATCTCGCCGGCTAACTATGGCTACACCTTC	CASSISPANYGYTF
TRBD1	TRBV5-5	.	TRBJ1-1	TGTGCCAGCAGCCTAAGGACAGGAGGCACTGAAGCTTTCTTT	CASSLRTGGTEAFF
TRBD1	TRBV6-1	.	TRBJ1-1	TGTGCCAGCAGTGAACAGGGGGCCCGGAATACTGAAGCTTTCTTT	CASSEQGARNTEAFF
.	TRBV12-3/TRBV12-4	.	TRBJ1-1	TGTGCCAGCAGGCCCCACGGGAGGACTGAAGCTTTCTTT	CASRPHGRTEAFF
TRBD1	TRBV12-3/TRBV12-4	.	TRBJ1-2	TGTGCCAGCAGTTGGACAGGGGTTGGCTACACCTTC	CASSWTGVGYTF
.	TRBV4-2	.	TRBJ1-1	TGTGCCAGCAGCGGTACCAGGGGTGGCACTGAAGCTTTCTTT	CASSGTRGGTEAFF
.	TRBV30	.	TRBJ2-4	TGTGCCTGGAGTTTCGGCGGGGCAGCCAAAAACATTCAGTACTTC	CAWSFGGAAKNIQYF
TRBD1	TRBV7-6	.	TRBJ2-5	TGTGCCAGCAGCCGTTCGGGACAGGGGCTTCCGGACCAAGAGACCCAGTACTTC	CASSRSGQGLPDQETQYF
.	TRBV11-2	.	TRBJ1-5	TGTGCCAGCAGCTTAGGTTTAGACAATCAGCCCCAGCATTTT	CASSLGLDNQPQHF
.	TRBV4-1	.	TRBJ1-1	TGCGCCAGCAGCCAAGAGAGAGAGGAGCCCCATGAAGCTTTCTTT	CASSQEREEPHEAFF
.	TRBV24-1	.	TRBJ1-2	TGTGCCACCAGTGAGGCACCGAACTATGGCTACACCTTC	CATSEAPNYGYTF
TRBD2	TRBV10-3	few	TRBJ2-1	TGTGCCATCAGTGAGCCGGGACTAGCGTCTTATGAGCAGTTCTTC	CAISEPGLASYEQFF
.	TRBV4-1	.	TRBJ1-1	TGCGCCAGCAGCCAGTCTCGGGGGAACACTGAAGCTTTCTTT	CASSQSRGNTEAFF
.	TRBV5-1	.	TRBJ2-1	TGCGCCAGCAGCTTGGGACAGTTGTACAATGAGCAGTTCTTC	CASSLGQLYNEQFF
.	TRBV5-1	.	TRBJ2-3	TGCGCCAGCAGACAATTTCCGGGGGACACAGATACGCAGTATTTT	CASRQFPGDTDTQYF
TRBD2	TRBV29-1	once	TRBJ2-2	TGCAGCGTTGCGCGGAAGAGCGGGGCCGGGGAGCTGTTTTTT	CSVARKSGAGELFF